This entry describes one T cell receptor (beta chain). The antigen is not known. The PCR was carried out with 60 Vbeta primers and 13 Jbeta primers. The method was immunoSEQ multiplex PCR; TCRdb's version includes in-frame clones alone and lacks a portion of them. This sample carries under 100,000 clones, roughly 9.1% of them seen once, and the ten largest clones take approximately 23%. The sample comes from a study of cytomegalovirus exposure and HLA in healthy donors. The study's findings and limits: TRBV6-2, TRBV6-3 and some other V segments were excluded as indistinguishable. No immune exposure information besides CMV serostatus was available. Whilst most TCR sequences proved rare, a subset of public TCRs occurred across many donors.

The CDR3 has 17 residues. The germline V gene encodes CDR1 SGHDT and CDR2 YYEEEE. The ends lost 4 bases at V and 0 bases at J; junction bases unmatched: 11. The receptor was isolated from a man between 60 and 75 years old in good health and CMV-seropositive. The chain uses TRBV5-6 and TRBJ2-3; 7 nucleotides line up with TRBD1. The sequenced sample was PBMCs. The CDR3 DNA is TGTGCCAGCAGCGATTCGACAGGGCTGGCTAGCACAGATACGCAGTATTTT. This translates into CASSDSTGLASTDTQYF. The whole variable domain, remainder taken from reference TRBV5-6 and TRBJ2-3, is DAGVTQSPTHLIKTRGQQVTLRCSPKSGHDTVSWYQQALGQGPQFIFQYYEEEERQRGNFPDRFSGHQFPNYSSELNVNALLLGDSALYLCASSDSTGLASTDTQYFGPGTRLTVL.